The present entry profiles one TCR beta chain with its context. Assay: immunoSEQ multiplex PCR; the TCRdb copy retains only in-frame clones and omits some. The data show over 150,000 clones, approximately 80% seen once. The data stem from a study of cytotoxic CD8 clonotypes in ibrutinib-treated CLL. The CDR3 is 15 residues long. Per the germline V gene, CDR1 is SGDLS and CDR2 is YYNGEE. V was clipped by 0 bases and J by 5 bases; unmatched bases: 6. The chain links TRBV9 to TRBJ2-5; 8 bases match TRBD2. This clonotype originated in a human donor with chronic lymphocytic leukemia. Sequenced material: PBMCs, taken after 12 months of ibrutinib treatment. This chain's CDR3 is CASSVVSGGWETQYF. The CDR3 nucleotides are TGTGCCAGCAGCGTAGTCAGCGGGGGCTGGGAGACCCAGTACTTC.